This T cell receptor beta chain stems from a study of T cells in Graves' hyperthyroidism and ophthalmopathy. Regarding the study as a whole: In the analysis, a 13 V-J model separated ophthalmopathy from stable hyperthyroidism. Researchers found most expanded thyroid clonotypes above 0.001 in blood as well. The model's output predicted ophthalmopathy at a median of roughly 6 months prior to onset.

Note on this clonotype: Its antigen is not known.

The sample, blood from the first hyperthyroidism diagnosis, precedes any ophthalmopathy symptoms. Amplification of TCR beta CDR3 regions used RNA as the template. First-round RT-PCR of the TCR CDR3 relied on the HTBI primer set. Each CDR3 protein gets one entry after TCRdb re-called the multiplex PCR reads with MiXCR. The repertoire consists of about 290,000 distinct CDR3 sequences, with roughly 15% occurring once and the leading ten covering more than 30%. Per the germline V gene, CDR1 is SGDLS and CDR2 is YYNGEE. This CDR3 region has 15 residues. The V end lost 1 base, the J end lost 1 base, and 11 bases lay between the germline ends.

Sequenced: blood. V gene TRBV9 combines with J gene TRBJ1-2; the D gene is possibly TRBD1 (5 bases). The source is a woman aged 45-60 years with Graves' hyperthyroidism that later progressed to Graves' ophthalmopathy. CDR3 amino acids: CASSVTWDLNYGYTF. CDR3 coding DNA: TGTGCCAGCAGCGTAACTTGGGACCTTAACTATGGCTACACCTTC. The whole variable domain, filled in from reference TRBV9 and TRBJ1-2, reads DSGVTQTPKHLITATGQRVTLRCSPRSGDLSVYWYQQSLDQGLQFLIQYYNGEERAKGNILERFSAQQFPDLHSELNLSSLELGDSALYFCASSVTWDLNYGYTFGSGTRLTVV.